Listed here are 5 T cell receptor beta chains from one sample, sequenced in a study of cytomegalovirus exposure and HLA in healthy donors. Use of 60 Vbeta and 13 Jbeta primers characterized the PCR. TCRdb keeps only in-frame clones here, not all; method: immunoSEQ multiplex PCR. The sample comprises about 130,000 clones, 65% to 75% of which are singletons, and 5.8% rests with the top ten. Sequencing was carried out using PBMCs. The receptors were gathered from a woman in her 50s in good health and CMV-seropositive.

The rearrangement uses TRBV19 and TRBJ1-2; 7 nucleotides align to TRBD1. CDR3 length: 15 residues. With V trimmed by 7 bases and J by 4 bases, 12 bases remained unmatched. The V gene's germline CDR1 is LNHDA and CDR2 SQIVND (reference sequence). The CDR3 region has the DNA TGTGCCAGTACCGCGACAGGGAAGAACCTCTATGGCTACACCTTC. As protein: CASTATGKNLYGYTF. Filled out from reference TRBV19 and TRBJ1-2, the complete variable domain reads DGGITQSPKYLFRKEGQNVTLSCEQNLNHDAMYWYRQDPGQGLRLIYYSQIVNDFQKGDIAEGYSVSREKKESFPLTVTSAQKNPTAFYLCASTATGKNLYGYTFGSGTRLTVV.

The J gene is TRBJ1-6, the V gene TRBV30, with 7 bases matching TRBD1. Looked up from germline, CDR1 is GTSNPN and CDR2 is SVGIG (reference sequence). The CDR3 is made up of 13 amino acids. With V trimmed by 5 bases and J by 10 bases, 8 bases remained unmatched. The CDR3 nucleotides read TGTGCCTGGCTCCAGGGGGTTGGATCACCCCTCCACTTT. Translating it yields CAWLQGVGSPLHF.

V usage is TRBV9 and J usage is TRBJ2-1; TRBD2 aligns across 12 bases. V lost 4 bases, J lost 4 bases, and 3 bases stayed unmatched. Germline loops: CDR1 SGDLS, CDR2 YYNGEE. The length of the CDR3 is 15 residues. CDR3 bases: TGTGCCAGCAGCACGACTAGCGGGGGATACAATGAGCAGTTCTTC. Translation: CASSTTSGGYNEQFF.

Details on this clone: One junction end disagrees with the germline gene, perhaps due to a read error. At the DNA level, this CDR3 is encoded by other sequences in the same sample as well. This chain links TRBV29-1 with TRBJ1-1; the D gene is possibly TRBD1 (5 bases). This CDR3 region has 13 residues. Looked up from germline, CDR1 is SQVTM and CDR2 is ANQGSEA. Here the CDR3 reads CSVEVTRGGEAFF. DNA of the CDR3: TGCAGCGTTGAAGTAACGAGGGGAGGTGAAGCTTTCTTC.

This chain joins TRBV2 and TRBJ2-7; no definite D call. Germline loops: CDR1 SNHLY, CDR2 FYNNEI. The V and J ends lost 6 bases and 1 base respectively, with 19 bases between them. CDR3 length equals 16 residues. The CDR3 coding sequence is TGTGCCAGCAGCCATCAGCAGGCTGCGCCGTCCTACGAGCAGTACTTC. Its protein is CASSHQQAAPSYEQYF.